A single sample is the source of the 25 T cell receptor beta chains below, sequenced in a study of beta chain features in type 1 diabetes. Overall study findings and caveats: For Type 1 diabetes patients, all four CD4+ subsets carried TCRB CDR3s that were moderately but significantly shorter.

Which antigens these TCRs recognize remains unknown. Expressed TCRB transcripts were sequenced because the entire RNA isolate underwent reverse transcription. Only in-frame clones appear in the TCRdb table, and some are missing; sequencing was by immunoSEQ multiplex PCR. The sample lists nearly 700,000 clones; roughly 13% were seen once. Material: naive CD4+ T cells from blood. The source of these receptors is a man between 18 and 29 years old with type 1 diabetes.

The chain couples TRBV4-1 to TRBJ2-3; 8 positions match TRBD2. Germline trimming cut 0 bases from V and 2 bases from J; bases unmatched to any gene: 4. This CDR3 is 16 amino acids long. Germline loops: CDR1 MGHRA, CDR2 YSYEKL. The CDR3 region is CASSQESGGATDTQYF. In DNA, the CDR3 is TGCGCCAGCAGCCAAGAAAGCGGGGGAGCCACAGATACGCAGTATTTT.

This clone was counted between two and nine times. The chain is built from TRBV30 and TRBJ2-7; D is uncertain. The CDR3 is 12 residues long. From germline, CDR1 is GTSNPN and CDR2 SVGIG (reference sequence). The V and J ends lost 0 bases and 6 bases respectively, with 9 bases between them. The CDR3 bases are TGTGCCTGGAGTGTTATAGTTGGCGAGCAGTACTTC. Protein: CAWSVIVGEQYF.

This clone occurred a few times. The chain has TRBV25-1 and TRBJ2-5; tentative D call: TRBD1 (5 bases). Trimming pared 3 bases from V and 5 bases from J, leaving 10 bases between. This CDR3 comprises 13 residues. Germline V gene lookup returns CDR1 MGHDK and CDR2 SYGVNS. The CDR3, as DNA: TGTGCCAGCAGTGACCAGGGTCCTGAGACCCAGTACTTC. This sequence encodes CASSDQGPETQYF.

There are a few counts of this clone. CDR3 residues: CAISDVGRDTQYF. The CDR3 DNA sequence: TGTGCCATCAGTGATGTGGGGCGGGATACGCAGTATTTT. This sequence joins TRBV10-3 and TRBJ2-3; a possible D gene is TRBD1 (5 bases). Trimming cost V 3 bases and J 6 bases, with 10 bases left between them. This CDR3 region has 13 residues. The germline V gene encodes CDR1 ENHRY and CDR2 SYGVKD.

This clone was picked up a small number of times. The J gene is TRBJ2-7, the V gene TRBV28; possible D gene TRBD2, 5 bases. There are 11 residues in the CDR3. Per germline, CDR1 MDHEN and CDR2 SYDVKM. Trimming shortened V by 10 bases and J by 0 bases, and 7 bases separated the two germline ends. The CDR3, as DNA: TGTGCCACTGCGGGCTCCTACGAGCAGTACTTC. This codes for CATAGSYEQYF.

This clone was detected a few times. The same CDR3 can be traced to other DNA sequences in this sample. The rearrangement links TRBV6-1 to TRBJ1-5; TRBD1 might be the D (5 bases). Trimming took 1 base from V and 6 from J, leaving 7 bases between them. Germline CDR1 and CDR2: MNHNS and SASEGT. The CDR3 has 13 residues. The CDR3 DNA is TGTGCCAGCAGTGAAGGGGGCGGTCAGCCCCAGCATTTT. Protein product: CASSEGGGQPQHF.

This rearrangement joins TRBV11-2 to TRBJ1-1; D not certain. V lost 0 bases, J lost 1 base, and 3 bases lay in between. The CDR3 loop spans 13 amino acids. Germline V gives CDR1 SGHAT, CDR2 FQNNGV. The CDR3 region has the DNA TGTGCCAGCAGCTTAGAACCGAACACTGAAGCTTTCTTT. Translation gives CASSLEPNTEAFF. Looking up the rest from reference TRBV11-2 and TRBJ1-1 gives the full variable domain: EAGVAQSPRYKIIEKRQSVAFWCNPISGHATLYWYQQILGQGPKLLIQFQNNGVVDDSQLPKDRFSAERLKGVDSTLKIQPAKLEDSAVYLCASSLEPNTEAFFGQGTRLTVV.

J is TRBJ1-2 and V is TRBV6-5; TRBD1 matches at 7 bases. The CDR3 contains 15 residues. Germline-derived CDR1 and CDR2 are MNHEY and SVGAGI. J was trimmed by 2 bases and V by 0 bases; bases with no gene match: 3. The CDR3 DNA follows: TGTGCCAGCAGTTACTCGACAGGGACCAACTATGGCTACACCTTC. Its protein product is CASSYSTGTNYGYTF.

This chain links TRBV30 with TRBJ1-5; TRBD1 is a possible D gene (5 bases). V was trimmed by 5 bases and J by 5 bases, leaving 10 bases between them. This CDR3 is 12 amino acids long. CDR1 GTSNPN and CDR2 SVGIG come from the germline V gene (reference sequence). The CDR3, as DNA: TGTGCCTGGGGTGACAGTTATCAGCCCCAGCATTTT. It codes for CAWGDSYQPQHF.

The chain has TRBV4-1 and TRBJ1-1; 10 nucleotides match TRBD1. V was clipped by 0 bases and J by 1 base; unmatched bases: 8. The germline CDR1 and CDR2 sequences are MGHRA and YSYEKL. The CDR3 is 18 amino acids. CDR3: CASSQDARDRGTNTEAFF. CDR3 DNA: TGCGCCAGCAGCCAAGACGCGCGGGACAGGGGTACGAACACTGAAGCTTTCTTT.

The chain uses TRBV6-5 and TRBJ2-2; D gene uncertain. V was clipped by 10 bases and J by 3 bases, with 6 bases between them. This CDR3 has 11 amino acids. Germline-derived CDR1 and CDR2 are MNHEY and SVGAGI. This CDR3 is CAIRHTGELFF. CDR3 DNA: TGTGCCATCAGGCACACCGGGGAGCTGTTTTTT.

On this clone itself: Distinct nucleotide sequences in the sample also encode this CDR3. The chain employs TRBV30 and TRBJ1-6; D unresolved. The CDR3 loop spans 11 amino acids. Trimming pared 3 bases from V and 7 bases from J, leaving 4 bases between. Germline V gene sequence: CDR1 GTSNPN, CDR2 SVGIG (reference sequence). In DNA form, the CDR3 reads TGTGCCTGGAGCAGCAATTCACCCCTCCACTTT. Protein sequence: CAWSSNSPLHF.

This rearrangement joins TRBV28 to TRBJ2-7; perhaps D is TRBD1 or TRBD2 (5 bases each). The CDR3 totals 13 residues. Germline loops: CDR1 MDHEN, CDR2 SYDVKM. Trimming shortened V by 2 bases and J by 3 bases, and 8 bases separated the two germline ends. CDR3 coding DNA: TGTGCCAGCAGTTTAGGGACCTACTACGAGCAGTACTTC. Its protein product is CASSLGTYYEQYF. Together with reference TRBV28 and TRBJ2-7, the CDR3 gives the full variable domain: DVKVTQSSRYLVKRTGEKVFLECVQDMDHENMFWYRQDPGLGLRLIYFSYDVKMKEKGDIPEGYSVSREKKERFSLILESASTNQTSMYLCASSLGTYYEQYFGPGTRLTVT.

This clone has a handful of counts. The genes are TRBV7-9 and TRBJ1-1, with D unclear. The CDR3 loop spans 15 amino acids. Germline values: CDR1 SEHNR, CDR2 FQNEAQ (reference sequence). The V and J ends lost 2 bases and 3 bases respectively, with 13 bases between them. CDR3 loop: CASSLLWARDTEAFF. CDR3 coding DNA: TGTGCCAGCAGCTTATTGTGGGCCCGGGACACTGAAGCTTTCTTT.

This clone was observed a few times. The chain combines TRBV10-3 with TRBJ1-6, with D maybe TRBD1 (6 bases). CDR3 size: 15 residues. Between the trimmed V and J ends, which lost 1 base and 6 bases, there was a span of 10 bases. From germline, CDR1 is ENHRY and CDR2 SYGVKD. The CDR3 DNA sequence: TGTGCCATCAGTGAGTTAGTCAGGGGTAATTCACCCCTCCACTTT. This translates into CAISELVRGNSPLHF.

In this sample, this clone turned up a few times. This chain links TRBV19 with TRBJ1-4; the D gene is possibly TRBD1 (6 bases). Trimming shortened V by 4 bases and J by 7 bases, and 19 bases separated the two germline ends. CDR3 length: 16 amino acids. Germline-derived CDR1 and CDR2 are LNHDA and SQIVND (reference sequence). The CDR3 DNA is TGTGCCAGTAGTACAACAGGGAAGCAGGGAGGTGAAAAACTGTTTTTT. Protein product: CASSTTGKQGGEKLFF. Variable domain in full (rest from reference TRBV19 and TRBJ1-4): DGGITQSPKYLFRKEGQNVTLSCEQNLNHDAMYWYRQDPGQGLRLIYYSQIVNDFQKGDIAEGYSVSREKKESFPLTVTSAQKNPTAFYLCASSTTGKQGGEKLFFGSGTQLSVL.

A few counts support this clone. J is TRBJ2-2 and V is TRBV7-7; D call uncertain. Germline values: CDR1 SSHAT, CDR2 FNYEAQ (reference sequence). The V end was cut by 5 bases, the J end by 6 bases, with 19 bases between. The CDR3 is made up of 16 amino acids. The CDR3 DNA is TGTGCCAGCAGCCATGCCTCCGGGCGATTGGCCGGGGAGCTGTTTTTT. Protein product: CASSHASGRLAGELFF.

This clone showed up just a few times. CDR3 nucleotides: TGCAGCGTTGACAGGGTTCTTGGCTACACCTTC. This encodes CSVDRVLGYTF. The chain joins TRBV29-1 to TRBJ1-2, with a weak D call TRBD1 (5 bases). The CDR3 covers 11 residues. Germline values: CDR1 SQVTM, CDR2 ANQGSEA. Trimming shortened V by 3 bases and J by 7 bases, and 9 bases separated the two germline ends.

The chain uses TRBV5-6 and TRBJ2-7, with D hard to call. Germline-derived CDR1 and CDR2 are SGHDT and YYEEEE. Trimming took off 2 bases at V and 5 bases at J, with 11 bases between the two ends. The CDR3 has 13 residues. The DNA for the CDR3 is TGTGCCAGCAGCTTAGGGAATGCGGACGAGCAGTACTTC. Translation: CASSLGNADEQYF.

This clone was picked up a small number of times. The chain has TRBV19 and TRBJ2-5, with D possibly matching TRBD2 (6 bases). This CDR3 is built from 14 residues. Germline CDR1 reads LNHDA; CDR2 reads SQIVND (reference sequence). Trimming took off 3 bases at V and 5 bases at J, with 13 bases between the two ends. The CDR3 sequence is CASSMGGVLETQYF. CDR3 DNA: TGTGCCAGTAGTATGGGCGGGGTACTGGAGACCCAGTACTTC.

This clone has just a few counts. The chain combines TRBV28 with TRBJ2-6; 9 bases map to TRBD1. Per germline, CDR1 MDHEN and CDR2 SYDVKM. The CDR3 runs to 18 residues. After removal of 5 bases from V and 3 bases from J, the junction contained 11 bases not matched to a gene. In nucleotides, the CDR3 is TGTGCCAGCAGTGAGCAAGGGACAGGGTGGCTTGGGGCCAACGTCCTGACTTTC. It is translated as CASSEQGTGWLGANVLTF.

This clone occurred a few times. This chain links TRBV5-6 with TRBJ2-3; D remains ambiguous. CDR3 size: 12 residues. With 1 base removed from V and 6 bases from J, the gap between germline ends came to 6 bases. The germline V gene has CDR1 SGHDT and CDR2 YYEEEE. CDR3 nucleotide sequence: TGTGCCAGCAGCTTGACTGGGGATACGCAGTATTTT. Residues: CASSLTGDTQYF.

This clone was observed a few times. The chain uses TRBV7-6 and TRBJ1-5; no definite D call. This CDR3 has 13 residues. Between the trimmed V and J ends, which lost 0 bases and 5 bases, there was a span of 5 bases. Germline V CDR1 and CDR2: SGHVS, FNYEAQ. The CDR3 nucleotides are TGTGCCAGCAGCTTAGCCTGGGATCAGCCCCAGCATTTT. This codes for CASSLAWDQPQHF.

The V gene is TRBV27, the J gene TRBJ1-1; D gene uncertain. Germline V gene sequence: CDR1 MNHEY, CDR2 SMNVEV (reference sequence). Trimming left V 5 bases short and J 1 base short, with 11 bases between. The CDR3 sequence is 14 residues long. The CDR3 DNA reads TGTGCCAGCAGTCCCCTATCCGGGAACACTGAAGCTTTCTTT. Residues: CASSPLSGNTEAFF.

This clone was observed a handful of times. V usage is TRBV7-9 and J usage is TRBJ1-6, with D unresolved. The CDR3 has 16 amino acids. The V end was cut by 0 bases, the J end by 0 bases, with 6 bases between. Looked up from germline, CDR1 is SEHNR and CDR2 is FQNEAQ (reference sequence). Here the CDR3 DNA reads TGTGCCAGCAGCTTAGCGGCCGGCTCCTATAATTCACCCCTCCACTTT. It codes for CASSLAAGSYNSPLHF.